This T cell receptor (beta chain) was sequenced in a study of PD-1 blockade in classical Hodgkin lymphoma. Each patient experienced a relapse that followed autologous stem cell transplantation, and brentuximab vedotin exposure varied. On this clone itself: Antigen: not known.

Trimming removed 3 bases from V and 4 bases from J, with 21 bases in between. Germline lookup yields CDR1 KGHSH and CDR2 LQKENI. The CDR3 length is 17 residues. General study findings and limits: Only CD4+ TCR diversity, not CD8+, had risen significantly by C4D1. Baseline diversity was lower in partial responders and progressors than complete responders.

Assay: immunoSEQ multiplex PCR; the TCRdb copy retains only in-frame clones and omits some. The table lists 14,000 to 15,000 clones, around 64% of them singletons. The chain joins TRBV18 to TRBJ1-1; D is undetermined. The sample in question was peripheral blood mononuclear cells (PBMCs), obtained at baseline. The source of this sequence is a human donor with classical Hodgkin lymphoma. The CDR3 DNA reads as TGTGCCAGCTCACCTAGAACAGTACCGGGCCTTAGCACTGAAGCTTTCTTT. Its translation is CASSPRTVPGLSTEAFF.